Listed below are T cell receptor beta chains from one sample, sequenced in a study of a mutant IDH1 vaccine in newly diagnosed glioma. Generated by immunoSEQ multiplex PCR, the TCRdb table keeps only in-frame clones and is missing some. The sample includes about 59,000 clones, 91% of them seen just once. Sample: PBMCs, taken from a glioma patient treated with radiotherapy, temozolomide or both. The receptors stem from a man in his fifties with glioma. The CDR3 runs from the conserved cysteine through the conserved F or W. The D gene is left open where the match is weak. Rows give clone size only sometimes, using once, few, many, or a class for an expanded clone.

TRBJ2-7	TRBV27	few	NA	TGTGCCAGCAGTTTATCTATCCTAGACGAGCAGTACTTC	CASSLSILDEQYF
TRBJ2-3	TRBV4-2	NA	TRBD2	TGTGCCAGCAGCCAAGATCTGACTAGCGGGTCAGATACGCAGTATTTT	CASSQDLTSGSDTQYF
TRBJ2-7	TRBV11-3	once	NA	TGTGCCAGCAGCTTAGGAGCGACCCCTTCCTACGAGCAGTACTTC	CASSLGATPSYEQYF
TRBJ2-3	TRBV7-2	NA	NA	TGTGCCAGCAGCTTAACGGCAGCCTCCACAGATACGCAGTATTTT	CASSLTAASTDTQYF
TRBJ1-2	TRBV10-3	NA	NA	TGTGCCATCAGCCCCCTACCTGGTCAGGGAGTGGGTGGATCCCCTGGCTACACCTTC	CAISPLPGQGVGGSPGYTF
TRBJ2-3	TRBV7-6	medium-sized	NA	TGTGCCAGCAGCTTATTGGGTAGAGATACGCAGTATTTT	CASSLLGRDTQYF
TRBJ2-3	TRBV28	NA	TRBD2	TGTGCCAGCAGTTTCGGACTAGCGGGGGGGCAAGATACGCAGTATTTT	CASSFGLAGGQDTQYF
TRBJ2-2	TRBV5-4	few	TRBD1	TGTGCCAGCAGCCTTGGGACAGGGGGCCTCCCCGGGGAGCTGTTTTTT	CASSLGTGGLPGELFF
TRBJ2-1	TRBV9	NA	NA	TGTGCCAGCAGCGTAGCTCTCAGGGCGGGACCGGGCAATGAGCAGTTCTTC	CASSVALRAGPGNEQFF
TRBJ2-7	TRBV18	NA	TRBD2	TGTGCCAGCTCCCTCAGCGGGACGGCGAGCTCCTACGAGCAGTACTTC	CASSLSGTASSYEQYF
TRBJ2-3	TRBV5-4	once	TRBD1	TGTGCCAGCAGCGCGGGGACAGGGGCGGGGGCAGATACGCAGTATTTT	CASSAGTGAGADTQYF
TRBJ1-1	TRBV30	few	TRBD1	TGTGCCTGGGACAGGGTCGGCACTGAAGCTTTCTTT	CAWDRVGTEAFF
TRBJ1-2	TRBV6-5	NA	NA	TGTGCCAGCAGTAAGACGGCTAACTATGGCTACACCTTC	CASSKTANYGYTF
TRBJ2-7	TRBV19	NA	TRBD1	TGTGCCAGTAGTACCACAACCGGGACAGGGAACGAGCAGTACTTC	CASSTTTGTGNEQYF
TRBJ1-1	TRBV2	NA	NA	TGTGCCAGCAGTGACCGTGTGGTAGGCGCTTTCTTT	CASSDRVVGAFF
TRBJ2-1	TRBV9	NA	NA	TGTGCCAGCAGCGTACAGGGTAGGGGTAGTAAAGATGAGCAGTTCTTC	CASSVQGRGSKDEQFF
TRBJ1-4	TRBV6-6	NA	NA	TGTGCCAGCAGTTACCCCGGCAGGGAGCGGGAAAAACTGTTTTTT	CASSYPGREREKLFF
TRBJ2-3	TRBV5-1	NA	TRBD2	TGCGCCAGCAGCTTGGTTGGCGGGGGGGCCCCAGATACGCAGTATTTT	CASSLVGGGAPDTQYF
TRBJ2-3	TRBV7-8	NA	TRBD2	TGTGCCAGCAGCTTAGATCCTACGGGACTAGCGGGAGACGGTACAGATACGCAGTATTTT	CASSLDPTGLAGDGTDTQYF
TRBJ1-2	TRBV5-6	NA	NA	TGTGCCAGCAGCTTGCCGGGGGACCCCTGGTATGGCTACACCTTC	CASSLPGDPWYGYTF
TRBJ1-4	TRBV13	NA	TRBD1	TGTGCCAGCAGCACCCGGGACAGGGGCATTGGGGATGAAAAACTGTTTTTT	CASSTRDRGIGDEKLFF
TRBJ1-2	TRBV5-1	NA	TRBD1	TGCGCCAGCAGCTCTGGACAGGGGTTAACATATGGCTACACCTTC	CASSSGQGLTYGYTF
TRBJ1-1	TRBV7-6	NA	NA	TGTGCCAGCAGCTTAACGCGCGCGGCGGCTGGTGAAGCTTTCTTT	CASSLTRAAAGEAFF
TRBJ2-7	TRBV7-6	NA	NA	TGTGCCAGCAGCTTAGCGATCGGGGGCTCGTACGAGCAGTACTTC	CASSLAIGGSYEQYF
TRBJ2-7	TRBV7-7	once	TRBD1	TGTGCTAGCAGCTTCGACAGGGGGCGGGAGCAGTACTTC	CASSFDRGREQYF
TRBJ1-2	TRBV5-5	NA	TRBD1	TGTGCCAGCAGCCCCCAGGGGGGAATGAATGGCTACACCTTC	CASSPQGGMNGYTF
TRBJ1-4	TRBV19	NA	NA	TGTGCCAGTAGTACCGACCTGGATGGGGCTAGTAATGAAAAACTGTTTTTT	CASSTDLDGASNEKLFF
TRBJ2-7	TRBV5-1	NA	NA	TGCGCCAGCAGCCTGATGTCTGGCCTCTACGAGCAGTACTTC	CASSLMSGLYEQYF
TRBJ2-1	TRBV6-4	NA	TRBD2	TGTGCCAGCAGTGGCAGCGGGGGGTACAATGAGCAGTTCTTC	CASSGSGGYNEQFF
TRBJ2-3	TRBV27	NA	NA	TGTGCCAGCAGGACGTGGTCGACGCAGTATTTT	CASRTWSTQYF
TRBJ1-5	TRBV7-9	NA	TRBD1	TGTGCCAGCAGGACAGGGAACCAGCCCCAGCATTTT	CASRTGNQPQHF
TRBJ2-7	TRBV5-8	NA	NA	TGTGCCAGCAGCTTGGTGGTATGGGCACCGGGGGAGCAGTACTTC	CASSLVVWAPGEQYF
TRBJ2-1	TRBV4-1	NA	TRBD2	TGCGCCAGCAGCCAAGAGTCAAGACTAGCGGGGAATGAGCAGTTCTTC	CASSQESRLAGNEQFF
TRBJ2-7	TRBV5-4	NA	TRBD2	TGTGCCAGCACCCCCGGAGGACTAGCGGGGGCCCGAAGCTCCTACGAGCAGTACTTC	CASTPGGLAGARSSYEQYF
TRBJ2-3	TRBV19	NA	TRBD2	TGTGCCAGTAGTAAATCCCCAGCGGGGACTAGCACAGATACGCAGTATTTT	CASSKSPAGTSTDTQYF
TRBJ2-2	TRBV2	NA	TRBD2	TGTGCCAGCAGTGGTAGCGGGGGGGCGATCACCGGGGAGCTGTTTTTT	CASSGSGGAITGELFF
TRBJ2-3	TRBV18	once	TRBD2	TGTGCCAGCTCACCGCTCAGACTAGCGGGAGCCGGAGGGGCAGATACGCAGTATTTT	CASSPLRLAGAGGADTQYF
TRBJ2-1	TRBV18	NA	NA	TGTGCCAGCTCACCATCAGGCTCTTCCTACAATGAGCAGTTCTTC	CASSPSGSSYNEQFF